This paragraph covers one TCR beta chain sequence. How the authors handled the data: Reference gene primer amplification gave nucleated cell count estimates. Assay used: immunoSEQ multiplex PCR; TCRdb lists only in-frame clones, some missing. The D gene and trimming were derived from the DNA, and the V and J assignments and clone size from that table. The sample lists around 270,000 clones, 84% occurring once. This entry is derived from a study of blood T cell repertoires in COVID-19. Across the whole study: Spain, Italy and the United States supplied samples that represented acute and convalescent COVID-19. From T cells, B-cell-depleted T cells, or PBMCs came the material, which was cDNA or gDNA.

The V gene lost 0 bases and the J gene lost 8 bases, with 7 bases spanning the gap. The CDR3 totals 11 residues. Looked up from germline, CDR1 is DFQATT and CDR2 is SNEGSKA (reference sequence). This receptor was obtained from a woman in her 40s who had recovered from COVID-19. Sequencing input: peripheral blood. The rearrangement joins TRBV20-1 to TRBJ1-2; D ambiguous. The CDR3 reads CSARDDLGYTF. CDR3 DNA sequence: TGCAGTGCTAGAGACGATCTAGGCTACACCTTC.